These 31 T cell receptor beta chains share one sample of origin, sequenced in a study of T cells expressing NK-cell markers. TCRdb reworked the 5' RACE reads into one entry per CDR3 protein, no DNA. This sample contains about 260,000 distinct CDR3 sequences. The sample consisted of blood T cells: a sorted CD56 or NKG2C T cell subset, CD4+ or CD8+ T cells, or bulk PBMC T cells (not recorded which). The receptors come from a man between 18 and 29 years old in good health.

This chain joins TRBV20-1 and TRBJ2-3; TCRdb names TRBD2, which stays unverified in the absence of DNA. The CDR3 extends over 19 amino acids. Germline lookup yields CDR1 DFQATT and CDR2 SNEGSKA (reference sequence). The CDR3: CSARDPVSDGRASMFTQYF.

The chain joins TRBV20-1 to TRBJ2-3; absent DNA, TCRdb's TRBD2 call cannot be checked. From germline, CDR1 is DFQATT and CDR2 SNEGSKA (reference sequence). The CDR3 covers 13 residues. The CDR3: CSARVPGVDTQYF.

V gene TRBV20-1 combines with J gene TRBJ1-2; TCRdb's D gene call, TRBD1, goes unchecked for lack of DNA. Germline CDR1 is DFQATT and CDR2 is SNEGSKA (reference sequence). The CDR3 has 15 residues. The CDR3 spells CSVPIQGGGNYGYTF.

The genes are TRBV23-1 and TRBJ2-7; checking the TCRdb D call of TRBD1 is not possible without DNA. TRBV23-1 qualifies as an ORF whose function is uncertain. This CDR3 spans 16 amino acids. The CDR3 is CASSSPTRTTIDEQYF.

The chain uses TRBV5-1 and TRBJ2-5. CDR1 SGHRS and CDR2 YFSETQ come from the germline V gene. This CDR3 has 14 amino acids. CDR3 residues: CASSLVLERETQYF.

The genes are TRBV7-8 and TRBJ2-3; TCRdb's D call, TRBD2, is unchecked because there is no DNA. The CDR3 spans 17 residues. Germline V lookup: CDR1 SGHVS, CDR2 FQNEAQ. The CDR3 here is CASSSTSGSVGTDTQYF. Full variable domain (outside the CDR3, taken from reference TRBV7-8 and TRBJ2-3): GAGVSQSPRYKVAKRGQDVALRCDPISGHVSLFWYQQALGQGPEFLTYFQNEAQLDKSGLPSDRFFAERPEGSVSTLKIQRTQQEDSAVYLCASSSTSGSVGTDTQYFGPGTRLTVL.

This CDR3 is CSATPGLAGAQETQYF. The chain joins TRBV20-1 to TRBJ2-5; TCRdb proposes TRBD2, but this gene call is untestable without DNA. From germline, CDR1 is DFQATT and CDR2 SNEGSKA (reference sequence). The CDR3 covers 16 residues.

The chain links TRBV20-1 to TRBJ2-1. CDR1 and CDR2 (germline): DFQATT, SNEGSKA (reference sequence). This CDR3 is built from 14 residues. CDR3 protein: CSARADNRAREQFF.

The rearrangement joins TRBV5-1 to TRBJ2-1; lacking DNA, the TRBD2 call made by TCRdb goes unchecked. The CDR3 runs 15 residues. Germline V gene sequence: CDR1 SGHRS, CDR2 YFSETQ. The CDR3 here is CASSRTSVNYNEQFF.

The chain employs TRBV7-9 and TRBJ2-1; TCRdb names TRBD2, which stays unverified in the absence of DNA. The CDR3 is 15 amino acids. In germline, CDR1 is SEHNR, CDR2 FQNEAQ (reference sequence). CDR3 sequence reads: CASSMREGRYNEQFF.

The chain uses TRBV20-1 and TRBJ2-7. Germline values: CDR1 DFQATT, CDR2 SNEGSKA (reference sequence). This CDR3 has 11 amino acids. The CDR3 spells CSAAAWTMQYF.

The CDR3 sequence: CASSSILANRVSEQFF. The V gene is TRBV7-2, the J gene TRBJ2-1; the D call from TCRdb, TRBD2, cannot be confirmed without DNA. From germline, CDR1 is SGHTA and CDR2 FQGNSA. The CDR3 totals 16 residues.

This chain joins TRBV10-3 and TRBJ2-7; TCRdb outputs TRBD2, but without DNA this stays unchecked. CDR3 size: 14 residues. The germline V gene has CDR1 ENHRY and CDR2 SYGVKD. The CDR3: CAIRSNQRPYEQYF.

The CDR3 protein is CASRLGGSRGSLHF. The rearrangement links TRBV7-7 to TRBJ1-6. Germline lookup yields CDR1 SSHAT and CDR2 FNYEAQ (reference sequence). This CDR3 has 14 residues.

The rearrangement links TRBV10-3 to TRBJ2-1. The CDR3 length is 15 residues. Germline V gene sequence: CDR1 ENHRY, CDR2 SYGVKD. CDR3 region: CAISDGTISYNEQFF.

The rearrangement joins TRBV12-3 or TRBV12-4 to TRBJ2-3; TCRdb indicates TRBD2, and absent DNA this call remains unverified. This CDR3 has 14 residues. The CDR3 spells CATRTSGSADTQYF.

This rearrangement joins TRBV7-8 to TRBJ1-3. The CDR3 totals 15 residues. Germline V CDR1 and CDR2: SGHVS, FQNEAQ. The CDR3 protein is CASSPRRGSGNTIYF.

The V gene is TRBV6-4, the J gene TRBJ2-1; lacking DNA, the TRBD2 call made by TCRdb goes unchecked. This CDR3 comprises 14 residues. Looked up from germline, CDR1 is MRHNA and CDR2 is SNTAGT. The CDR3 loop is CASSVLSGRHEQFF.

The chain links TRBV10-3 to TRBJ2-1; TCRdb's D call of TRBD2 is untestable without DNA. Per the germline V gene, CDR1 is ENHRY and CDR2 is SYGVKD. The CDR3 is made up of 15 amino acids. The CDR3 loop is CAISELSGRANEQFF.

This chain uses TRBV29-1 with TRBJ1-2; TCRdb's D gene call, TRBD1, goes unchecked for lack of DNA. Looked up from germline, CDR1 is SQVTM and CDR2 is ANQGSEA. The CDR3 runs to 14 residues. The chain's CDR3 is CSVENPRGRFGYTF. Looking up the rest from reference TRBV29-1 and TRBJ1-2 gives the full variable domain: SAVISQKPSRDICQRGTSLTIQCQVDSQVTMMFWYRQQPGQSLTLIATANQGSEATYESGFVIDKFPISRPNLTFSTLTVSNMSPEDSSIYLCSVENPRGRFGYTFGSGTRLTVV.

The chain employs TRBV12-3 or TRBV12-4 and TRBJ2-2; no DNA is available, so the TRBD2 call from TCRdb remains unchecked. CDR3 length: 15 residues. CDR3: CASSLAGRATGELFF.

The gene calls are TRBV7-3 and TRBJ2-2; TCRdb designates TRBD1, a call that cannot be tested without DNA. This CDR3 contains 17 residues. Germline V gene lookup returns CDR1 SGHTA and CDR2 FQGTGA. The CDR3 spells CASSYKPGQGNTGELFF.

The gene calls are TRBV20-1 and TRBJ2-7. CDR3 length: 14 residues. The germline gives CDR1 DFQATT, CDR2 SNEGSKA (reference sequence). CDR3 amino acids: CSASQAGRTYEQYF.

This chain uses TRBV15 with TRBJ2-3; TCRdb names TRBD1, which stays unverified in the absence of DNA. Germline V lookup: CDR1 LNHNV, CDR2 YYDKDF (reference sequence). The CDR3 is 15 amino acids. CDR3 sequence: CATSRDAGGRDTQYF.

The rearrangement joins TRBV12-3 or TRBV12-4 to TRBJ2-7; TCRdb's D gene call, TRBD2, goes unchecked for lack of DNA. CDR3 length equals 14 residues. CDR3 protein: CASRTLFNSYEQYF.

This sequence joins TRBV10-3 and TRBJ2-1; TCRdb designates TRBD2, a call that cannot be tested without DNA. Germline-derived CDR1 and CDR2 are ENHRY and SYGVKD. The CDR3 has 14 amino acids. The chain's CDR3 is CAISDQAGGSEQFF.

The CDR3 sequence is CSAILGGSNEQFF. The chain has TRBV20-1 and TRBJ2-1; TCRdb calls TRBD1, which cannot be checked without DNA. This CDR3 is 13 amino acids long. Germline-derived CDR1 and CDR2 are DFQATT and SNEGSKA (reference sequence).

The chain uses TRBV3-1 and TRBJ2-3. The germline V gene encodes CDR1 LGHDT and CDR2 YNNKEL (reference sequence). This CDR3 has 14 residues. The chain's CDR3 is CASSPSGFSDTQYF.

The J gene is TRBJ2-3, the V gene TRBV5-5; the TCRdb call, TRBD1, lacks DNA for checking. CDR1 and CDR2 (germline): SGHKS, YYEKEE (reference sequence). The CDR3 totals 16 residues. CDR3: CASSFKQGSSTDTQYF.

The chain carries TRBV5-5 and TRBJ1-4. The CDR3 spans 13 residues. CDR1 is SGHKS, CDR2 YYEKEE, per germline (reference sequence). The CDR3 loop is CASSFGRNEKLFF.

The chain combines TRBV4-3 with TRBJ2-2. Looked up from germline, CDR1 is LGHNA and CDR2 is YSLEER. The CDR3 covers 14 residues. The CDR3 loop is CASSQRQNTGELFF.